A selection of T cell receptor beta chains follows, all from one sample in a study of PD-L1 blockade in urothelial cancer. The repertoire was sequenced with immunoSEQ multiplex PCR; TCRdb's copy has only in-frame clones and lacks some. The sample comprises some 31,000 clones, 79% of which are singletons, and about 3.7% rests with the top ten. This specimen was PBMCs, taken around atezolizumab (anti-PD-L1) treatment. All receptors come from a man aged 70-80 years with urothelial cancer. CDR3s include the opening cysteine and the closing phenylalanine or tryptophan. The D gene is left open where the match is weak. Clone size is stated in some rows and not others, as once, few, many or a class when expanded.

TRBJ2-3	-	-	TRBV7-8	CASSRGGGRGDTQYF	TGTGCCAGCAGCCGAGGGGGGGGCCGGGGAGATACGCAGTATTTT
TRBJ2-7	-	TRBD2	TRBV28	CASSSPEAGVAYEQYF	TGTGCCAGCAGTTCACCGGAGGCGGGGGTCGCCTACGAGCAGTACTTC
TRBJ1-1	-	-	TRBV6-5	CASRRDQGTEAFF	TGTGCCAGTAGACGAGACCAGGGCACTGAAGCTTTCTTT
TRBJ2-3	-	TRBD2	TRBV10-3	CAISTPGLGTDTQYF	TGTGCCATCAGTACGCCGGGACTAGGTACAGATACGCAGTATTTT
TRBJ2-2	-	-	TRBV7-2	CASSSTNTGELFF	TGTGCCAGCAGCTCAACGAACACCGGGGAGCTGTTTTTT
TRBJ2-1	-	TRBD1	TRBV2	CASRTHPGTGGGYNEQFF	TGTGCCAGCCGGACCCACCCCGGGACAGGGGGCGGGTACAATGAGCAGTTCTTC
TRBJ2-7	-	TRBD2	TRBV28	CASRTSGIYEQYF	TGTGCCAGCAGAACTAGCGGGATCTACGAGCAGTACTTC
TRBJ1-3	-	TRBD1	TRBV6-1	CASSGWGQGPSGNTIYF	TGTGCCAGCAGTGGGTGGGGACAGGGCCCGTCTGGAAACACCATATATTTT
TRBJ1-6	-	TRBD1	TRBV29-1	CSVSRDRGRWSYNSPLHF	TGCAGCGTAAGCCGGGACAGAGGACGGTGGTCCTATAATTCACCCCTCCACTTT
TRBJ2-7	-	TRBD2	TRBV7-2	CASSLGTSGSQYF	TGTGCCAGCAGCCTAGGCACTAGCGGGAGTCAGTACTTC
TRBJ1-2	-	-	TRBV6-1	CASRRDGGYTF	TGTGCCAGCCGGCGGGACGGTGGCTACACCTTC
TRBJ2-1	-	TRBD2	TRBV7-2	CASSPPRGGYNEQFF	TGTGCCAGCAGCCCCCCCCGCGGGGGCTACAATGAGCAGTTCTTC
TRBJ1-2	-	TRBD1	TRBV7-2	CASSLALGQGGGYTF	TGTGCCAGCAGCTTAGCGCTCGGACAGGGGGGGGGCTACACCTTC
TRBJ1-2	-	-	TRBV6-1	CASIQGGGYGYTF	TGTGCCAGTATACAGGGCGGAGGCTATGGCTACACCTTC
TRBJ1-5	-	-	TRBV5-4	CASSSSVNQPQHF	TGTGCCAGCAGCTCCAGCGTCAATCAGCCCCAGCATTTT
TRBJ2-7	once	TRBD2	TRBV5-4	CASSRERGSSYEQYF	TGTGCCAGCAGCCGGGAGCGGGGGTCATCCTACGAGCAGTACTTC
TRBJ1-6	-	-	TRBV5-4	CASSLVGGGSPLHF	TGTGCCAGCAGCTTGGTGGGGGGAGGTTCACCCCTCCACTTT
TRBJ2-7	-	-	TRBV11-3	CASSPPGLRYYEQYF	TGTGCCAGCAGCCCCCCGGGACTTCGATATTACGAGCAGTACTTC
TRBJ1-1	once	-	TRBV7-9	CASSTGYTEAFF	TGTGCCAGCAGCACAGGGTACACTGAAGCTTTCTTT
TRBJ2-1	-	-	TRBV7-2	CASSLSGWAEQFF	TGTGCCAGCAGCTTATCGGGGTGGGCTGAGCAGTTCTTC